This TCR beta chain was recovered during a study of T cells expressing NK-cell markers. TCRdb reworked the 5' RACE reads into one entry per CDR3 protein, no DNA. The specimen's table records some 140,000 distinct CDR3 sequences. Per germline, CDR1 SNHLY and CDR2 FYNNEI. The CDR3 has 11 residues. Sequencing used blood T cells: a sorted CD56 or NKG2C T cell subset, CD4+ or CD8+ T cells, or bulk PBMC T cells (not recorded which). The sequence was collected from a woman between 50 and 59 years old in good health. The gene calls are TRBV2 and TRBJ2-3. The CDR3 spells CASIYTDTQYF.